The 29 T cell receptor beta chains in this list originate from one sample, sequenced in a study of T cells expressing NK-cell markers. After re-calling the 5' RACE reads, TCRdb lists one entry per CDR3 protein, DNA absent. The table for this sample gives a few hundred thousand distinct CDR3 sequences. The sequenced sample was blood T cells: a sorted CD56 or NKG2C T cell subset, CD4+ or CD8+ T cells, or bulk PBMC T cells (not recorded which). These receptors were obtained from a man aged 18 to 29 in good health.

The chain combines TRBV19 with TRBJ2-1; TCRdb's D gene call, TRBD2, goes unchecked for lack of DNA. Looked up from germline, CDR1 is LNHDA and CDR2 is SQIVND (reference sequence). The length of the CDR3 is 15 residues. CDR3 residues: CASSTPGLPEGEQFF.

This chain links TRBV10-3 with TRBJ1-2. The CDR3 extends over 18 amino acids. Germline CDR1 and CDR2: ENHRY and SYGVKD. CDR3 in amino acids: CAIGPSQIDQTKFYGYTF.

The chain carries TRBV4-1 and TRBJ2-1; with no DNA, the TCRdb D assignment of TRBD2 cannot be verified. The CDR3 is 15 amino acids. Germline CDR1 is MGHRA and CDR2 is YSYEKL. This chain's CDR3 is CASSQLLAGDNEQFF.

The chain's CDR3 is CASSPQGGLGTEAFF. The chain has TRBV6-1 and TRBJ1-1; TCRdb calls TRBD1, which cannot be checked without DNA. The germline V gene has CDR1 MNHNS and CDR2 SASEGT. The CDR3 is 15 residues long.

The chain is built from TRBV29-1 and TRBJ2-4; the D call of TRBD1 rests on TCRdb alone, since no DNA is present to check it. Germline loops: CDR1 SQVTM, CDR2 ANQGSEA. The CDR3 is 15 residues long. CDR3 in amino acids: CSVVRGRVDPPIQYF. Full variable domain (missing parts from reference TRBV29-1 and TRBJ2-4): SAVISQKPSRDICQRGTSLTIQCQVDSQVTMMFWYRQQPGQSLTLIATANQGSEATYESGFVIDKFPISRPNLTFSTLTVSNMSPEDSSIYLCSVVRGRVDPPIQYFGAGTRLSVL.

The chain uses TRBV7-2 and TRBJ2-1; TCRdb's D call of TRBD1 is untestable without DNA. Germline V gene data show CDR1 as SGHTA and CDR2 as FQGNSA. The CDR3 has 17 residues. The CDR3 region is CASSLRTGPSSYNEQFF.

The chain combines TRBV6-5 with TRBJ2-5. CDR1 is MNHEY, CDR2 SVGAGI, per germline. The length of the CDR3 is 15 residues. This CDR3 is CASRVTTAAMETQYF.

The chain is built from TRBV2 and TRBJ1-2; lacking DNA, the TRBD1 call made by TCRdb goes unchecked. The CDR3 consists of 15 residues. The germline V gene has CDR1 SNHLY and CDR2 FYNNEI. The CDR3 is CASSESGQGTLGYTF.

This chain connects TRBV7-9 to TRBJ1-1; TCRdb proposes TRBD1, but this gene call is untestable without DNA. Germline assignment: CDR1 SEHNR and CDR2 FQNEAQ (reference sequence). The CDR3 spans 12 residues. The CDR3 reads CASTHRGWEAFF.

The chain joins TRBV24-1 to TRBJ2-3. There are 13 residues in the CDR3. Germline values: CDR1 KGHDR, CDR2 SFDVKD. The CDR3 region is CATQDSHSDTQYF.

The V call is TRBV7-2, the J call TRBJ2-7; the TCRdb call, TRBD2, lacks DNA for checking. Germline V lookup: CDR1 SGHTA, CDR2 FQGNSA. This CDR3 is 14 amino acids long. The CDR3 here is CASSSPAVLYEQYF. Combining the CDR3 with reference TRBV7-2 and TRBJ2-7 gives the whole variable domain GAGVSQSPSNKVTEKGKDVELRCDPISGHTALYWYRQSLGQGLEFLIYFQGNSAPDKSGLPSDRFSAERTGGSVSTLTIQRTQQEDSAVYLCASSSPAVLYEQYFGPGTRLTVT.

This rearrangement joins TRBV20-1 to TRBJ1-1. This CDR3 is 12 amino acids long. Germline CDR1 DFQATT, CDR2 SNEGSKA (reference sequence). The CDR3 spells CSAPLRNTEAFF.

The chain couples TRBV7-9 to TRBJ2-1; TCRdb indicates TRBD2, and absent DNA this call remains unverified. Germline V gives CDR1 SEHNR, CDR2 FQNEAQ (reference sequence). The CDR3 length is 17 residues. CDR3 residues: CASSRWPTSGLNNEQFF.

The gene calls are TRBV2 and TRBJ2-2. Germline CDR1 and CDR2: SNHLY and FYNNEI. The CDR3 is made up of 12 amino acids. CDR3 sequence: CASSAYTGELFF.

The genes are TRBV19 and TRBJ2-3; the D call from TCRdb, TRBD1, cannot be confirmed without DNA. The germline gives CDR1 LNHDA, CDR2 SQIVND (reference sequence). The CDR3 is 14 amino acids. Here the CDR3 reads CALKGDRDSDTQYF.

The genes are TRBV18 and TRBJ1-4. This CDR3 region has 14 residues. Germline V lookup: CDR1 KGHSH, CDR2 LQKENI. This CDR3 reads CASSPYATNEKLFF. Together with reference TRBV18 and TRBJ1-4, the CDR3 gives the full variable domain: NAGVMQNPRHLVRRRGQEARLRCSPMKGHSHVYWYRQLPEEGLKFMVYLQKENIIDESGMPKERFSAEFPKEGPSILRIQQVVRGDSAAYFCASSPYATNEKLFFGSGTQLSVL.

This chain connects TRBV12-3 or TRBV12-4 to TRBJ1-1. The CDR3 is 12 residues long. This chain's CDR3 is CASSLEFGSAFF.

The chain links TRBV20-1 to TRBJ2-1; TCRdb gives TRBD2 as the D gene, but with no DNA this cannot be confirmed. This CDR3 is 12 amino acids long. From germline, CDR1 is DFQATT and CDR2 SNEGSKA (reference sequence). The CDR3: CSAGEGQNEQFF.

The chain uses TRBV20-1 and TRBJ2-3; TCRdb picks TRBD1, but there is no DNA to check that call. The CDR3 consists of 19 residues. CDR1 DFQATT and CDR2 SNEGSKA come from the germline V gene (reference sequence). The CDR3 spells CSARARYDPSTLYTDTQYF.

CDR3 protein: CSARTTVNNSPLHF. The chain carries TRBV20-1 and TRBJ1-6. The CDR3 sequence is 14 residues long. CDR1 is DFQATT and CDR2 is SNEGSKA in the germline V gene (reference sequence).

CDR3 amino acids: CASSPRQVFSYEQYF. The genes are TRBV27 and TRBJ2-7; lacking DNA, the TRBD1 call made by TCRdb goes unchecked. The CDR3 length is 15 residues. The V gene's germline CDR1 is MNHEY and CDR2 SMNVEV (reference sequence).

The chain couples TRBV2 to TRBJ2-3; TCRdb outputs TRBD1, but without DNA this stays unchecked. Germline CDR1 reads SNHLY; CDR2 reads FYNNEI. The CDR3 has 12 residues. The CDR3 reads CATEGVSDTQYF. Full variable domain (rest looked up from reference TRBV2 and TRBJ2-3): EPEVTQTPSHQVTQMGQEVILRCVPISNHLYFYWYRQILGQKVEFLVSFYNNEISEKSEIFDDQFSVERPDGSNFTLKIRSTKLEDSAMYFCATEGVSDTQYFGPGTRLTVL.

This sequence joins TRBV11-2 and TRBJ1-3; the TCRdb call, TRBD1, lacks DNA for checking. The germline CDR1 and CDR2 sequences are SGHAT and FQNNGV. CDR3 size: 17 residues. The CDR3 here is CASSPRTGGISGNTIYF.

The J gene is TRBJ1-6, the V gene TRBV14; TCRdb picks TRBD1, but there is no DNA to check that call. The CDR3 runs to 15 residues. The germline V gene encodes CDR1 SGHDN and CDR2 FVKESK. CDR3: CASSQGTGRGSPLHF.

The chain employs TRBV12-3 or TRBV12-4 and TRBJ1-4. The CDR3 loop spans 16 amino acids. This chain's CDR3 is CASSFRPQHSNEKLFF.

This chain links TRBV6-2 or TRBV6-3 with TRBJ2-1. The CDR3 length is 12 residues. Germline CDR1 MNHEY, CDR2 SVGEGT. The CDR3 loop reads CASSSTLNEQFF.

CDR3: CASSPRTSNPYNEQFF. The V gene is TRBV11-2, the J gene TRBJ2-1; TCRdb's assignment of TRBD1 cannot be checked, as there is no DNA. The V gene's germline CDR1 is SGHAT and CDR2 FQNNGV. This CDR3 is 16 amino acids long.

The chain uses TRBV24-1 and TRBJ1-2. Germline CDR1 and CDR2: KGHDR and SFDVKD. This CDR3 spans 13 amino acids. CDR3 amino acids: CATSDGRTYGYTF.

The chain couples TRBV9 to TRBJ2-7; without DNA, the TCRdb call of TRBD1 cannot be checked. CDR3 size: 16 residues. The germline V gene encodes CDR1 SGDLS and CDR2 YYNGEE. The CDR3 sequence is CASSTRPGGGSYEQYF.